One sample yielded the 15 T cell receptor beta chains listed below, sequenced in a study of identical twins. Each CDR3 protein gets one entry after TCRdb re-called the 5' RACE reads with MiXCR. The sample records fewer than 250,000 distinct CDR3 sequences, 7.5% being singletons. These data were also reused for a study on yellow fever vaccine responses in identical twins.

Source material: CD8+ T cells sorted from blood. The origin of the receptors is a woman between 18 and 29 years old in good health.

At least ten counts were recorded for this clonotype. J is TRBJ2-1 and V is TRBV12-3 or TRBV12-4, with D tentatively TRBD2 (7 bases). The CDR3 has 14 amino acids. The ends were cut back, 3 bases at V and 6 bases at J, with 12 bases in the middle. The CDR3 DNA follows: TGTGCCAGCAGTTTGGCGGGGGCCTCCAATGAGCAGTTCTTC. It specifies CASSLAGASNEQFF.

Ten or more counts support this clonotype. This CDR3 is CSANPAGSSYNEQFF. DNA for the CDR3: TGCAGCGCAAACCCAGCGGGGAGCTCCTACAATGAGCAGTTCTTC. V is TRBV20-1 and J is TRBJ2-1; 7 nucleotides agree with TRBD2. CDR3 length: 15 residues. Germline V gives CDR1 DFQATT, CDR2 SNEGSKA (reference sequence).

This sequence joins TRBV3-1 and TRBJ2-3; 7 bases line up with TRBD2. J was trimmed by 2 bases and V by 0 bases; bases with no gene match: 5. CDR3 length equals 16 residues. From germline, CDR1 is LGHDT and CDR2 YNNKEL (reference sequence). Here the CDR3 DNA reads TGTGCCAGCAGCCAAGAGGGGGACTATAACACAGATACGCAGTATTTT. Translating gives CASSQEGDYNTDTQYF.

This clonotype was recorded a few times. The chain recombines TRBV4-1 with TRBJ2-1, with 10 bases fitting TRBD1. The CDR3 loop spans 16 amino acids. V trimming: 2 bases; J trimming: 5 bases; junction bases outside the gene matches: 6. Per the germline V gene, CDR1 is MGHRA and CDR2 is YSYEKL. Here the CDR3 DNA reads TGCGCCAGCAGCCAACGAGGACAGGGGGGGGACAATGAGCAGTTCTTC. Its translation: CASSQRGQGGDNEQFF.

In this sample, this clonotype turned up a few times. The chain combines TRBV7-2 with TRBJ2-3; D is ambiguous. Deletions cut 1 base from V and 4 bases from J, with 12 bases between. CDR3 length equals 15 residues. Germline V gene data show CDR1 as SGHTA and CDR2 as FQGNSA. DNA of the CDR3: TGTGCCAGCAGCTTAGAAAGGTTCATCCCAGATACGCAGTATTTT. Translated: CASSLERFIPDTQYF.

The chain links TRBV20-1 to TRBJ1-1, with unresolved D. There are 11 residues in the CDR3. Germline lookup yields CDR1 DFQATT and CDR2 SNEGSKA (reference sequence). The ends were cut back, 5 bases at V and 1 base at J, with 5 bases in the middle. The CDR3 region is CSASSNTEAFF. In DNA form, the CDR3 reads TGCAGTGCTTCATCGAACACTGAAGCTTTCTTT.

This clonotype showed up many times. J is TRBJ2-5 and V is TRBV7-8; D gene uncertain. CDR1 and CDR2 (germline): SGHVS, FQNEAQ. The CDR3 is 14 residues long. V was clipped by 0 bases and J by 3 bases, with 8 bases between them. As DNA, the CDR3 is TGTGCCAGCAGCTTAGCGAACGTAGAAGAGACCCAGTACTTC. Translated: CASSLANVEETQYF.

The rearrangement uses TRBV7-9 and TRBJ2-7; unclear D gene. Per germline, CDR1 SEHNR and CDR2 FQNEAQ (reference sequence). Trimming pared 1 base from V and 6 bases from J, leaving 7 bases between. The CDR3 consists of 12 residues. In DNA form, the CDR3 reads TGTGCCAGCAGCTTAGGACATACCGAGCAGTACGTC. This sequence encodes CASSLGHTEQYV.

Many counts were recorded for this clonotype. The chain couples TRBV9 to TRBJ2-2; D gene ambiguous. CDR3 length: 12 amino acids. CDR1 is SGDLS and CDR2 is YYNGEE in the germline V gene. V lost 4 bases and J lost 7, with 8 bases in between. CDR3 DNA sequence: TGTGCCAGCAGCTCCTCCCTCGGGGAGCTGTTTTTT. Translated, it gives CASSSSLGELFF.

This clonotype came up many times. The chain combines TRBV12-3 or TRBV12-4 with TRBJ2-7; D ambiguous. V was shortened by 4 bases and J by 7 bases, with 14 bases between the two germline ends. CDR3 length: 13 residues. The CDR3 here is CASSYNQRLEQYF. In DNA form, the CDR3 reads TGTGCCAGCAGTTATAACCAACGGTTGGAGCAGTACTTC.

This clonotype was detected ten times or more. The gene calls are TRBV28 and TRBJ2-3, with no clear D. This CDR3 is 15 amino acids long. V dropped 3 bases and J dropped 8 bases, with 18 bases sitting between them. From germline, CDR1 is MDHEN and CDR2 SYDVKM. In DNA form, the CDR3 reads TGTGCCAGCAGTTTGGAGAGAGTAGTCGGTGGTACGCAGTATTTT. Translated: CASSLERVVGGTQYF.

This clonotype was detected many times. The rearrangement joins TRBV5-1 to TRBJ2-5, with 9 bases identical to TRBD1. J lost 3 bases, V lost 4 bases, and 7 bases had no gene match. The CDR3 loop spans 15 amino acids. Per germline, CDR1 SGHRS and CDR2 YFSETQ. CDR3 DNA sequence: TGCGCCAGCAGCCTTGACAGGGGGAGGAAAGAGACCCAGTACTTC. Translated, it gives CASSLDRGRKETQYF.

The table lists this clonotype with a few counts. The genes are TRBV11-2 and TRBJ2-1; no firm D call. V lost 1 base, J lost 10 bases, and 14 bases lay in between. In germline, CDR1 is SGHAT, CDR2 FQNNGV. This CDR3 is 14 amino acids long. As DNA, the CDR3 is TGTGCCAGCAGCTTAGGTCGGCTAGTGGAGGAGCAGTTCTTC. Translated, it gives CASSLGRLVEEQFF.

The chain joins TRBV12-5 to TRBJ1-3; D unclear. Trimming took 2 bases from V and 0 from J, leaving 17 bases between them. In germline, CDR1 is LGHNT, CDR2 FRNRAP. The CDR3 is made up of 18 amino acids. This CDR3 is CASGLYSETGDSGNTIYF. In DNA, the CDR3 is TGTGCTAGTGGTTTGTATAGTGAGACGGGCGACTCTGGAAACACCATATATTTT.

This chain links TRBV6-4 with TRBJ2-3, with a possible D match to TRBD2 (6 bases). The V end lost 6 bases, the J end lost 0 bases, and 13 bases lay between the germline ends. There are 15 residues in the CDR3. Looked up from germline, CDR1 is MRHNA and CDR2 is SNTAGT. The CDR3 DNA reads as TGTGCCAGCAGGACTCCCGGGACTAGCACAGATACGCAGTATTTT. Amino acids: CASRTPGTSTDTQYF.